This T cell receptor beta chain appears in the sequencing data of a study of breast tumors, draining lymph nodes, adjacent tissues. Study-wide points: Data only fit, rather than demonstrated, lymph node origin of most tumor T cells. The data were judged consistent with most tumor T cells coming from lymph node and expanding in tumor.

TCRdb analysed the multiplex PCR reads with MiXCR anew, one entry per CDR3 protein. The table records some 170,000 distinct CDR3 sequences, 25% to 40% of them present only once. Breast cancer patients provided tissue from their axillary draining lymph nodes. CDR1 SGHTS and CDR2 YDEGEE come from the germline V gene. The length of the CDR3 is 15 residues. V trimming: 2 bases; J trimming: 7 bases; junction bases outside the gene matches: 5. Many counts were recorded for this clonotype. The target antigen is unknown. The receptor's source is a female donor with breast cancer. Some clones in this sample may be carry-over from other donors' samples. Sequencing input: axillary lymph node tissue. V usage is TRBV5-8 and J usage is TRBJ1-4; 10 bases are shared with TRBD1. The CDR3 DNA reads as TGTGCCAGCAGCTTCGGGACAGGGGAAGGTGAAAAACTGTTTTTT. Translation gives CASSFGTGEGEKLFF.